This T cell receptor (beta chain) was identified during a study of blood T cell repertoires in COVID-19. Looking at the study overall: Donors in the United States, Italy and Spain gave samples during acute or convalescent COVID-19. Sources were T cells, B-cell-depleted T cells, or PBMCs; the material itself was cDNA or gDNA.

The V and J ends lost 7 bases and 7 bases respectively, with 16 bases between them. The CDR3 is made up of 12 amino acids. Germline CDR1 SQVTM, CDR2 ANQGSEA. Clones were sequenced by immunoSEQ multiplex PCR, and TCRdb holds only the in-frame ones, with some missing. The sample carries just over 650,000 clones, about 87% recorded once. Material: peripheral blood. The receptor was derived from a woman younger than 30 with acute or convalescent COVID-19. The chain joins TRBV29-1 to TRBJ1-1, with D perhaps TRBD1 (6 bases). CDR3 sequence (DNA): TGCAGCGCCCAAGGCGTCAGGGGTGAAGCTTTCTTT. Amino acid sequence: CSAQGVRGEAFF.